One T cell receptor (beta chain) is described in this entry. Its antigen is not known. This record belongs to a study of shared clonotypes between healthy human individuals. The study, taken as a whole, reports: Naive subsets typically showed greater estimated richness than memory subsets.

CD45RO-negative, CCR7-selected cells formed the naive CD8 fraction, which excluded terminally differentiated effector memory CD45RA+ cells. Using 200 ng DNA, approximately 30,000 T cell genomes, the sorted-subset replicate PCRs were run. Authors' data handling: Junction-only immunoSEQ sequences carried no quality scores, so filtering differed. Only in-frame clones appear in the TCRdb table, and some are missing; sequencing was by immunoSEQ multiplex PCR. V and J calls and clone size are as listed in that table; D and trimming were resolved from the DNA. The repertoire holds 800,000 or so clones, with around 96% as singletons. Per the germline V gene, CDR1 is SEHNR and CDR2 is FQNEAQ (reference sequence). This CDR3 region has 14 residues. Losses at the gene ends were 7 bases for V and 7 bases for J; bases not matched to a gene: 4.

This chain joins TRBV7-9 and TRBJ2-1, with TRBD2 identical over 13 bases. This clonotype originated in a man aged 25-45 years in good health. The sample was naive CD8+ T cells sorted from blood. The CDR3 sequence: CASTGTSGTNEQFF. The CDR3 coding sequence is TGTGCCAGCACAGGGACTAGCGGGACAAATGAGCAGTTCTTC.